The 18 T cell receptor beta chains reported below all come from one sample, sequenced in a study of CXCR3-negative and CXCR3-positive naive CD8 T cells. The authors prepared UMI-labeled TRB cDNA libraries by 5' RACE. TCRdb reprocessed the 5' RACE reads, with one entry per CDR3 protein and no DNA. This repertoire includes about 48,000 distinct CDR3 sequences. Sample: memory CD8+ T cells from blood. These receptors originate from a human donor in good health. Some clones in this sample may be carry-over from other donors' samples.

This sequence joins TRBV7-9 and TRBJ2-7; TCRdb picks TRBD2, but there is no DNA to check that call. The germline CDR1 and CDR2 sequences are SEHNR and FQNEAQ (reference sequence). There are 15 residues in the CDR3. The CDR3 region is CASSSITSIHYEQYF. The full variable domain, completed using reference TRBV7-9 and TRBJ2-7, is DTGVSQNPRHKITKRGQNVTFRCDPISEHNRLYWYRQTLGQGPEFLTYFQNEAQLEKSRLLSDRFSAERPKGSFSTLEIQRTEQGDSAMYLCASSSITSIHYEQYFGPGTRLTVT.

The J gene is TRBJ2-2, the V gene TRBV14; TCRdb designates TRBD2, a call that cannot be tested without DNA. Germline V gene lookup returns CDR1 SGHDN and CDR2 FVKESK. The CDR3 spans 12 residues. This CDR3 reads CASSRLARELFF.

This chain joins TRBV20-1 and TRBJ1-3. Germline V CDR1 and CDR2: DFQATT, SNEGSKA (reference sequence). The CDR3 is made up of 14 amino acids. This CDR3 is CSASYGSSGNTIYF.

The CDR3 region is CASSQYPGGGTDTQYF. This chain connects TRBV4-1 to TRBJ2-3; TCRdb's D call of TRBD1 is untestable without DNA. The CDR3 runs 16 residues. CDR1 and CDR2 from the germline V gene are MGHRA and YSYEKL.

This CDR3 reads CSAGLAVTDTQYF. The chain joins TRBV20-1 to TRBJ2-3; without DNA, the TCRdb call of TRBD2 cannot be checked. Germline V gene sequence: CDR1 DFQATT, CDR2 SNEGSKA (reference sequence). The CDR3 is made up of 13 amino acids.

The J gene is TRBJ2-7, the V gene TRBV20-1; TCRdb picks TRBD1, but there is no DNA to check that call. This CDR3 region has 15 residues. Per germline, CDR1 DFQATT and CDR2 SNEGSKA (reference sequence). CDR3 residues: CSARDARQDYYEQYF.

The chain couples TRBV29-1 to TRBJ2-5. The CDR3 runs to 13 residues. Germline lookup yields CDR1 SQVTM and CDR2 ANQGSEA. The CDR3 protein is CSVATVNEETQYF.

The chain has TRBV29-1 and TRBJ2-4; as DNA is missing, the TRBD2 call by TCRdb cannot be tested. Germline-derived CDR1 and CDR2 are SQVTM and ANQGSEA. This CDR3 is built from 15 residues. CDR3 protein: CSVGSGGNLGYIQYF. The full variable domain, rest sourced from reference TRBV29-1 and TRBJ2-4, is SAVISQKPSRDICQRGTSLTIQCQVDSQVTMMFWYRQQPGQSLTLIATANQGSEATYESGFVIDKFPISRPNLTFSTLTVSNMSPEDSSIYLCSVGSGGNLGYIQYFGAGTRLSVL.

The chain carries TRBV4-1 and TRBJ2-7. Germline lookup yields CDR1 MGHRA and CDR2 YSYEKL. This CDR3 contains 14 residues. CDR3 region: CASSQDPGSYEQYF.

This chain uses TRBV25-1 with TRBJ2-1; the TRBD1 assignment by TCRdb is unverifiable without DNA. This CDR3 has 13 residues. From germline, CDR1 is MGHDK and CDR2 SYGVNS. This CDR3 is CASSRRRQGVEFF.

V usage is TRBV6-2 or TRBV6-3 and J usage is TRBJ1-1; TCRdb calls TRBD1, which cannot be checked without DNA. The CDR3 sequence is 15 residues long. Germline values: CDR1 MNHEY, CDR2 SVGEGT. The CDR3 protein is CASSHKKGGKPEAFF.

The gene calls are TRBV7-9 and TRBJ2-2. This CDR3 region has 12 residues. The germline CDR1 and CDR2 sequences are SEHNR and FQNEAQ (reference sequence). The CDR3 is CASSYQTGELFF.

The chain joins TRBV29-1 to TRBJ1-5; TCRdb's D call of TRBD1 is untestable without DNA. The CDR3 covers 13 residues. Germline CDR1 reads SQVTM; CDR2 reads ANQGSEA. The chain's CDR3 is CSVTGTDNQPQHF.

The chain carries TRBV29-1 and TRBJ2-2; as DNA is missing, the TRBD2 call by TCRdb cannot be tested. Germline V lookup: CDR1 SQVTM, CDR2 ANQGSEA. CDR3 size: 12 residues. This CDR3 reads CSVRGPTGELFF.

This clonotype ranks as medium-sized in terms of frequency. The chain links TRBV7-9 to TRBJ1-2. Germline CDR1 SEHNR, CDR2 FQNEAQ (reference sequence). The CDR3 is made up of 15 amino acids. The CDR3 region is CASSLAADFHYGYTF. The full variable domain, completed using reference TRBV7-9 and TRBJ1-2, is DTGVSQNPRHKITKRGQNVTFRCDPISEHNRLYWYRQTLGQGPEFLTYFQNEAQLEKSRLLSDRFSAERPKGSFSTLEIQRTEQGDSAMYLCASSLAADFHYGYTFGSGTRLTVV.

CDR3 loop: CASTLDRDQGYTF. The J gene is TRBJ1-2, the V gene TRBV28; TCRdb proposes TRBD1, but this gene call is untestable without DNA. Germline V gives CDR1 MDHEN, CDR2 SYDVKM. The CDR3 is 13 amino acids.

The CDR3 protein is CSARDPGRGLYEQYF. The rearrangement links TRBV20-1 to TRBJ2-7; there is no DNA to check the TCRdb D call of TRBD2. This CDR3 is 15 amino acids long. Looked up from germline, CDR1 is DFQATT and CDR2 is SNEGSKA (reference sequence).

The rearrangement joins TRBV28 to TRBJ2-5; TCRdb's D call of TRBD1 is untestable without DNA. Germline assignment: CDR1 MDHEN and CDR2 SYDVKM. The CDR3 is 14 amino acids. This chain's CDR3 is CASSHRGGQETQYF. Supplemented by reference TRBV28 and TRBJ2-5, the full variable domain reads DVKVTQSSRYLVKRTGEKVFLECVQDMDHENMFWYRQDPGLGLRLIYFSYDVKMKEKGDIPEGYSVSREKKERFSLILESASTNQTSMYLCASSHRGGQETQYFGPGTRLLVL.